The 9 T cell receptor beta chains reported below all come from one sample, sequenced in a study of T cell responses to AZD1222 COVID-19 vaccine. The method was immunoSEQ multiplex PCR; TCRdb's version includes in-frame clones alone and lacks a portion of them. The data contain over 45,000 clones, about 90% of them singletons. Sequences were derived from peripheral blood, sampled on day 0 of AZD1222 vaccination. The receptors shown here come from an adult in good health.

The chain employs TRBV28 and TRBJ1-4; TRBD1 matches 7 bases. V gave up 6 bases and J gave up 13 bases; unmatched junction bases: 14. This CDR3 has 14 amino acids. Germline CDR1 is MDHEN and CDR2 is SYDVKM. CDR3 DNA sequence: TGTGCCAGCAGGGGAGGGACAGATCTGAAAAGACTGTTTTTT. Translating gives CASRGGTDLKRLFF. Based on the CDR3 plus reference TRBV28 and TRBJ1-4, the full variable domain is DVKVTQSSRYLVKRTGEKVFLECVQDMDHENMFWYRQDPGLGLRLIYFSYDVKMKEKGDIPEGYSVSREKKERFSLILESASTNQTSMYLCASRGGTDLKRLFFGSGTQLSVL.

The rearrangement links TRBV5-1 to TRBJ1-2, with D maybe TRBD1 (6 bases). Germline loops: CDR1 SGHRS, CDR2 YFSETQ. Trimming removed 4 bases at V and 5 bases at J, with 21 bases between. This CDR3 is 16 amino acids long. CDR3 sequence reads: CASSPLSTGGIYGYTF. DNA for the CDR3: TGCGCCAGCAGCCCCCTGTCGACAGGTGGGATTTATGGCTACACCTTC.

This chain links TRBV3-1 (or the pseudogene TRBV3-2) with TRBJ1-2; D call uncertain. Trimming cost V 4 bases and J 3 bases, with 15 bases left between them. Germline V CDR1 and CDR2: LGHDT, YNNKEL (reference sequence). This CDR3 region has 15 residues. CDR3 nucleotides: TGTGCCAGCAGCCCAACCCGGGTGGTATACTATGGCTACACCTTC. It is translated as CASSPTRVVYYGYTF.

J is TRBJ2-1 and V is TRBV27, with D possibly called TRBD1 or TRBD2 (5 bases each). This CDR3 contains 14 residues. Trimming stripped 1 base from V and 6 bases from J, with 10 bases between. Germline loops: CDR1 MNHEY, CDR2 SMNVEV (reference sequence). CDR3: CASSLLGVGNEQFF. In DNA, the CDR3 is TGTGCCAGCAGTTTATTGGGGGTTGGCAATGAGCAGTTCTTC.

The rearrangement links TRBV28 to TRBJ1-2; D is perhaps TRBD1 (5 bases). V lost 5 bases to trimming and J lost 8 bases, with 18 bases between them. This CDR3 has 14 amino acids. Germline V gene data show CDR1 as MDHEN and CDR2 as SYDVKM. In DNA form, the CDR3 reads TGTGCCAGCAGTGGGACGGGGAGGACCCGAGGCTACACCTTC. It codes for CASSGTGRTRGYTF.

In its sample, this clone was seen once. The chain employs TRBV5-1 and TRBJ1-1; D ambiguous. The V gene's germline CDR1 is SGHRS and CDR2 YFSETQ. The CDR3 is 12 residues long. Trimming took off 5 bases at V and 0 bases at J, with 5 bases between the two ends. CDR3 DNA sequence: TGCGCCAGCAGGTCGGTGAACACTGAAGCTTTCTTT. Translating gives CASRSVNTEAFF.

The J gene is TRBJ1-2, the V gene TRBV28; D gene uncertain. CDR1 is MDHEN and CDR2 is SYDVKM in the germline V gene. The V gene lost 3 bases and the J gene lost 2 bases, with 10 bases spanning the gap. The CDR3 loop spans 14 amino acids. In DNA, the CDR3 is TGTGCCAGCAGTTTCGTGGGAGGGAACTATGGCTACACCTTC. This sequence encodes CASSFVGGNYGYTF.

The J gene is TRBJ1-4, the V gene TRBV2, with D possibly TRBD1 on 5 matching bases. The germline V gene encodes CDR1 SNHLY and CDR2 FYNNEI. Trimming stripped 7 bases from V and 0 bases from J, with 15 bases between. There are 16 residues in the CDR3. The CDR3 DNA reads as TGTGCCAGCACCCCAACCCCAGGGACAACTAATGAAAAACTGTTTTTT. As protein: CASTPTPGTTNEKLFF.

V is TRBV24-1 and J is TRBJ2-1; D may be TRBD1 (6 bases). This CDR3 has 12 amino acids. Germline lookup yields CDR1 KGHDR and CDR2 SFDVKD. The germline V and J ends were trimmed by 0 bases and 10 bases, with 6 bases remaining between them. For the CDR3, the DNA is TGTGCCACCAGTGATTTGGGACAGGAGCAGTTCTTC. Its protein product is CATSDLGQEQFF.